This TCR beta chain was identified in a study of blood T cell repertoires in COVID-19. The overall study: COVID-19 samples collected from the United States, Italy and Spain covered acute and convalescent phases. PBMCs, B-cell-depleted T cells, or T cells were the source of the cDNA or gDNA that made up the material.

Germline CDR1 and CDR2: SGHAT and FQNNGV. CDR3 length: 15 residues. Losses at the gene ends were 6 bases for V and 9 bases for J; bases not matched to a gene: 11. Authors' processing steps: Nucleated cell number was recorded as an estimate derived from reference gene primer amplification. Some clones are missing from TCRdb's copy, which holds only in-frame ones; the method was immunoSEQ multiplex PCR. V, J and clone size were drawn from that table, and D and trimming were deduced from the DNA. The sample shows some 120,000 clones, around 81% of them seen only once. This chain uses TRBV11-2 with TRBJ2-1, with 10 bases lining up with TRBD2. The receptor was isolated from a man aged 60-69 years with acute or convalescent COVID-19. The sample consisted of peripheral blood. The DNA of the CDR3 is TGTGCCAGCAGAACACTAGCGGGGCCCTTGGGTGAGCAGTTCTTC. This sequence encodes CASRTLAGPLGEQFF.